Sequencing of this T cell receptor beta chain was carried out in a study of Ad26.COV2.S vaccination and SARS-CoV-2 variants (dated by TCRdb to about 2021). For the wider study: Donors in the vaccine arm were drawn from COV1001, a multicentre, randomized, double-blind, placebo-controlled phase I-IIa trial testing Ad26.COV2.S in healthy adults. Investigators did not know the trial group allocation while performing experiments and assessing outcomes. Trial participants were randomized into five groups of five: low-dose or high-dose Ad26.COV2.S given once or twice, or placebo on both occasions. A total of around 32 samples were included in the TCR-sequenced set, comprising about 20 Ad26.COV2.S vaccine recipients, 5 placebo recipients and 8 SARS-CoV-2 convalescent individuals. Ad26.COV2.S was administered intramuscularly at a dose of 5x10^10 or 1x10^11 viral particles, either as one shot or as two shots given 56 days apart. TCRbeta repertoire sequencing served as the tool for gauging how specific and how broad the SARS-CoV-2-reactive T cell receptors were following Ad26.COV2.S vaccination. Paper-wide results and their limitations: Ad26.COV2.S recipients had higher spike-specific TCR breadth than placebo recipients (P = 0.0014). The authors noted that total T cell responses may have been underestimated by the TCR breadth and depth analyses. Vaccine and placebo recipients had comparable non-spike TCR breadth, which fits with the vaccine containing only spike. Substantial breadth of spike-specific CD8+ and CD4+ T cell responses was reported after vaccination. The study was not powered for comparison of responses between vaccine doses or regimens.

The immunoSEQ Assay was used to sequence TCRbeta CDR3 regions. After extraction, genomic DNA underwent amplification by bias-controlled multiplex PCR, followed by high-throughput sequencing. The original pipeline was this. To quantify the absolute abundance of every unique TCRbeta CDR3 region, sequences were collapsed and filtered. T cell fraction was estimated by normalization of TCRbeta template counts to usable DNA, with usable DNA being measured through amplification of reference genes present in all nucleated cells. Repertoire TCRs were annotated as SARS-CoV-2-specific when V gene, CDR3 amino acid sequence and J gene were exactly matched to a known reactive TCR set. The reference SARS-CoV-2 TCR set came from MIRA and was filtered for enrichment in COVID-19-positive ImmuneCODE repertoires, removing public or cross-reactive TCRs. Based on the MIRA antigens, annotated TCRs were further analysed at the level of specific ORF or position within ORF. Depth was the summed frequency of annotated unique rearrangements, while breadth was defined as annotated unique rearrangements over total unique productive rearrangements. Group comparisons of TCR breadth used two-sided Wilcoxon rank-sum tests. Held by TCRdb, this immuneACCESS table contains in-frame sequences only and omits some clones. Under half of the omission traces to an unresolved V gene where checked; the cause of the rest is unknown. The V and J calls and clone size were taken over from that table, and D and trimming were inferred from the DNA. The sample profile shows hundreds of thousands of clones; roughly 90% of them were found once. The top ten constitute approximately 1.5% of the sample.

As encoded in the germline V gene (reference sequence), CDR1 is LNHNV while CDR2 is YYDKDF. A distance of 9 bases separates the germline ends of V and J, which lose 0 bases and 1 base respectively. Reading from cysteine to phenylalanine, the CDR3 counts 15 amino acids. Here the CDR3 DNA is all that survives: 45 bases in frame from base 1. Points on this clone: Its antigen is unknown. Base qualities were left out, and no much larger clone turns up one base away.

This sample's treatment or condition label indicates: approximately 18 received Ad26.COV2.S at low or high dose, single or two shots; several received placebo; per-sample allocation not given. Repertoires of vaccine and placebo recipients were sequenced from samples taken on day 63 after the first injection. Cohort 1b enrolled about two dozen adults aged 18-55 years at a single site in Boston, USA, between 29 July and 7 August 2020. Ad26.COV2.S was a replication-incompetent adenovirus type 26 vector that expressed a prefusion-stabilized SARS-CoV-2 spike protein derived from the original Wuhan strain.

Source: peripheral blood, taken in a trial of Ad26.COV2.S vaccine versus placebo. The TCR was taken from a person aged 18-60 years who received the Ad26.COV2.S COVID-19 vaccine or a placebo. This receptor chain uses TRBV15 and TRBJ1-1; a tentative D match to TRBD1 spans 6 bases. For the CDR3, the sequence is CATSRETGTNTEAFF. The DNA sequence is TGTGCCACCAGCAGAGAAACAGGGACGAACACTGAAGCTTTCTTT.